This passage covers 26 T cell receptor beta chains from one sample sequenced in a study of T cell changes during pregnancy in multiple sclerosis. Profiling relied on immunoSEQ multiplex PCR, and the TCRdb table lists in-frame clones only, not all of them. Altogether roughly 100,000 clones are present, 90% to 95% being singletons, with the ten largest covering over 1.5%. This sample comprised peripheral blood, obtained after pregnancy. The receptors derive from a female donor in good health, enrolled as a control in a pregnancy study.

In DNA, the CDR3 is TGTGCCAGCAATAGCGGGGGGTCCCGAGCAGATACGCAGTATTTT. It specifies CASNSGGSRADTQYF. The chain recombines TRBV2 with TRBJ2-3; 10 nucleotides line up with TRBD2. In germline, CDR1 is SNHLY, CDR2 FYNNEI. This CDR3 has 15 amino acids. V shed 7 bases and J 4 bases; nucleotides not matched to a gene: 8.

V gene TRBV6-1 combines with J gene TRBJ1-1; D not resolved. Trimming removed 6 bases from V and 1 base from J, with 6 bases in between. Per germline, CDR1 MNHNS and CDR2 SASEGT. The CDR3 has 12 residues. CDR3 sequence (DNA): TGTGCCAGCAGCACGGGGAACACTGAAGCTTTCTTT. Protein sequence: CASSTGNTEAFF.

The rearrangement uses TRBV7-2 and TRBJ2-5; 12 nucleotides match TRBD2. Per the germline V gene, CDR1 is SGHTA and CDR2 is FQGNSA. V trimming: 5 bases; J trimming: 5 bases; junction bases outside the gene matches: 9. The CDR3 runs to 16 residues. The DNA of the CDR3 is TGTGCCAGCAGCCGTGGGCTAGCGGGGGGGAGGGAGACCCAGTACTTC. It specifies CASSRGLAGGRETQYF.

The chain joins TRBV30 to TRBJ1-1; D is possibly TRBD1 (5 bases). Germline V gene data show CDR1 as GTSNPN and CDR2 as SVGIG (reference sequence). V was trimmed by 3 bases and J by 8 bases, leaving 13 bases between them. This CDR3 contains 12 residues. The CDR3 region is CAWSARVGEAFF. In DNA, the CDR3 is TGTGCCTGGAGCGCCAGGGTTGGGGAAGCTTTCTTT.

The V call is TRBV5-5, the J call TRBJ2-4; D perhaps matches TRBD2 (5 bases). Looked up from germline, CDR1 is SGHKS and CDR2 is YYEKEE (reference sequence). There are 12 residues in the CDR3. Trimming took off 4 bases at V and 7 bases at J, with 9 bases between the two ends. The CDR3 spells CASSLGENIQYF. CDR3 in DNA: TGTGCCAGCAGCCTTGGGGAGAACATTCAGTACTTC.

CDR3 DNA: TGTGCCAGTAGTATCGTCACAGGGTCTGGCGACACTGAAGCTTTCTTT. As protein: CASSIVTGSGDTEAFF. The rearrangement uses TRBV19 and TRBJ1-1; tentatively, D is TRBD1 (6 bases). Germline V gene lookup returns CDR1 LNHDA and CDR2 SQIVND (reference sequence). V lost 3 bases, J lost 3 bases, and 17 bases lay in between. This CDR3 has 16 amino acids.

The chain uses TRBV7-9 and TRBJ1-1; D is unclear. This CDR3 region has 14 residues. The germline V gene has CDR1 SEHNR and CDR2 FQNEAQ (reference sequence). Deletions cut 6 bases from V and 3 bases from J, with 14 bases between. The CDR3 DNA reads as TGTGCCAGCAGGGTGGTTCCATCGGACACTGAAGCTTTCTTT. Translation gives CASRVVPSDTEAFF.

The gene calls are TRBV2 and TRBJ1-1, with D tentatively TRBD1 (5 bases). Germline-derived CDR1 and CDR2 are SNHLY and FYNNEI. The CDR3 covers 12 residues. V was trimmed by 1 base and J by 7 bases, leaving 7 bases between them. The CDR3 region has the DNA TGTGCCAGCAGTGAAGGTGACAGTGAAGCTTTCTTT. It encodes CASSEGDSEAFF.

This chain joins TRBV14 and TRBJ2-3; 9 bases line up with TRBD1. V shed 0 bases, J shed 3 bases, and the junction held 7 bases outside the gene matches. Germline CDR1 is SGHDN and CDR2 is FVKESK. The CDR3 contains 17 residues. The CDR3 reads CASSQDPGQGPTDTQYF. For the CDR3, the DNA is TGTGCCAGCAGCCAAGATCCGGGACAGGGACCTACAGATACGCAGTATTTT.

CDR3 region: CASSQGRDSEAFF. The CDR3, as DNA: TGTGCCAGCAGCCAAGGAAGGGACAGTGAAGCTTTCTTT. This rearrangement joins TRBV4-2 to TRBJ1-1, with TRBD1 matching 7 bases. V gave up 1 base and J gave up 7 bases; unmatched junction bases: 3. This CDR3 has 13 amino acids. Germline CDR1 is LGHNA and CDR2 is YNFKEQ.

The rearrangement joins TRBV5-6 to TRBJ1-1; no clear D. Per germline, CDR1 SGHDT and CDR2 YYEEEE. The ends were cut back, 1 base at V and 2 bases at J, with 15 bases in the middle. The CDR3 loop spans 16 amino acids. CDR3 sequence reads: CASSLRRASLNTEAFF. CDR3 in DNA: TGTGCCAGCAGCTTGCGGCGGGCCTCCCTTAACACTGAAGCTTTCTTT.

The chain has TRBV28 and TRBJ1-5, with D possibly TRBD1 on 6 matching bases. V dropped 0 bases and J dropped 1 base, with 10 bases sitting between them. CDR1 is MDHEN, CDR2 SYDVKM, per germline. CDR3 length equals 16 residues. The CDR3 sequence: CASSLWRGQSNQPQHF. The DNA for the CDR3 is TGTGCCAGCAGTTTATGGCGGGGGCAGAGCAATCAGCCCCAGCATTTT.

V usage is TRBV14 and J usage is TRBJ1-2; the D gene is possibly TRBD1 (6 bases). Trimming took off 0 bases at V and 5 bases at J, with 7 bases between the two ends. The CDR3 is 13 amino acids. Germline V gene data show CDR1 as SGHDN and CDR2 as FVKESK. The CDR3 loop is CASSQEDRYGYTF. Here the CDR3 DNA reads TGTGCCAGCAGCCAAGAGGACAGATATGGCTACACCTTC.

The CDR3 reads CASSLRGTPYEQYF. Written as DNA, the CDR3 is TGCGCCAGCAGCTTGAGGGGGACACCCTACGAGCAGTACTTC. The V and J genes are TRBV5-1 and TRBJ2-7; D is possibly TRBD1 (6 bases). The V and J ends lost 1 base and 2 bases respectively, with 10 bases between them. The CDR3 sequence is 14 residues long. CDR1 is SGHRS, CDR2 YFSETQ, per germline.

This rearrangement joins TRBV2 to TRBJ1-2, with D uncertain. The V end was cut by 7 bases, the J end by 8 bases, with 14 bases between. Germline values: CDR1 SNHLY, CDR2 FYNNEI. The CDR3 sequence is 12 residues long. The CDR3, as DNA: TGTGCCAGCAACGAGCGTCCGGGGGGCTACACCTTC. This codes for CASNERPGGYTF.

The rearrangement uses TRBV9 and TRBJ2-3, with 9 nucleotides matching TRBD1. Germline CDR1 and CDR2: SGDLS and YYNGEE. This CDR3 has 20 residues. V dropped 3 bases and J dropped 5; count of bases not matched to a gene: 22. For the CDR3, the DNA is TGTGCCAGCAGCGCACGTGACCGGGACAGGGTGTTTGGAAGAGGAGATACGCAGTATTTT. Amino acid sequence: CASSARDRDRVFGRGDTQYF.

This clone has only one observation. The rearrangement joins TRBV6-5 to TRBJ2-3; 8 positions match TRBD1. The germline CDR1 and CDR2 sequences are MNHEY and SVGAGI. V gave up 6 bases and J gave up 3 bases; unmatched junction bases: 8. The CDR3 consists of 15 residues. The CDR3 DNA follows: TGTGCCAGCAGATCGGACAGGGTAGATACAGATACGCAGTATTTT. Translation: CASRSDRVDTDTQYF.

The V gene is TRBV7-2, the J gene TRBJ1-4; possibly TRBD1 for D (6 bases). The germline CDR1 and CDR2 sequences are SGHTA and FQGNSA. This CDR3 has 12 residues. The V gene lost 5 bases and the J gene lost 14 bases, with 15 bases spanning the gap. The CDR3 sequence is CASSIDRLRLFF. CDR3 in DNA: TGTGCCAGCAGCATCGACAGGTTAAGGCTGTTTTTT.

The chain has TRBV4-2 and TRBJ1-5, with 7 bases matching TRBD1. J was trimmed by 9 bases and V by 3 bases; bases with no gene match: 11. This CDR3 contains 15 residues. CDR1 is LGHNA, CDR2 YNFKEQ, per germline. CDR3 bases: TGTGCCAGCAGCCAGCGAGGGACAGCCCAAGGGCCCCAGCATTTT. It encodes CASSQRGTAQGPQHF.

The genes are TRBV7-6 and TRBJ1-1; no reliable D call. CDR3 length: 18 residues. Germline values: CDR1 SGHVS, CDR2 FNYEAQ. V lost 0 bases, J lost 0 bases, and 17 bases lay in between. This chain's CDR3 is CASSLAPNSFGLNTEAFF. CDR3 coding DNA: TGTGCCAGCAGCTTAGCCCCGAACAGCTTTGGGCTGAACACTGAAGCTTTCTTT. The complete variable domain, with remaining parts taken from reference TRBV7-6 and TRBJ1-1, reads GAGVSQSPRYKVTKRGQDVALRCDPISGHVSLYWYRQALGQGPEFLTYFNYEAQQDKSGLPNDRFSAERPEGSISTLTIQRTEQRDSAMYRCASSLAPNSFGLNTEAFFGQGTRLTVV.

This clone was observed once. V and J are TRBV12-5 and TRBJ1-2, with a weak D call TRBD1 (6 bases). V lost 3 bases and J 8 bases, leaving 16 bases between the germline ends. The CDR3 spans 14 residues. Germline values: CDR1 LGHNT, CDR2 FRNRAP. Here the CDR3 DNA reads TGTGCTAGTGGTTTATCCGGGCAGGGGACCGGCTACACCTTC. Amino acids: CASGLSGQGTGYTF.

As DNA, the CDR3 is TGTGCCAGCATCCGGGACAGGGGTTCTGAAGCTTTCTTT. This translates into CASIRDRGSEAFF. This chain links TRBV27 with TRBJ1-1, with 10 bases matching TRBD1. Germline CDR1 and CDR2: MNHEY and SMNVEV (reference sequence). The CDR3 has 13 residues. V was pared by 7 bases and J by 6 bases, with 5 bases of the junction left unmatched.

This rearrangement joins TRBV7-3 to TRBJ2-7; 14 bases agree with TRBD2. CDR3 length: 15 amino acids. The germline gives CDR1 SGHTA, CDR2 FQGTGA. After removal of 5 bases from V and 1 base from J, the junction contained 1 base not matched to a gene. This CDR3 reads CASSRTSGGSYEQYF. The DNA of the CDR3 is TGTGCCAGCAGCCGGACTAGCGGGGGGTCCTACGAGCAGTACTTC.

The chain combines TRBV27 with TRBJ2-5, with 7 positions matching TRBD2. The V segment lost 4 bases and the J segment 5 bases; nucleotides outside the gene matches: 7. Germline V gives CDR1 MNHEY, CDR2 SMNVEV (reference sequence). The CDR3 is 14 amino acids. The CDR3 protein is CASSSRTSRETQYF. The CDR3 DNA follows: TGTGCCAGCAGTTCAAGGACTAGTCGGGAGACCCAGTACTTC.

The sample holds one count of this clone. The chain has TRBV7-9 and TRBJ1-1, with D possibly TRBD1 on 6 matching bases. V was trimmed by 5 bases and J by 6 bases, leaving 16 bases between them. In germline, CDR1 is SEHNR, CDR2 FQNEAQ (reference sequence). The CDR3 is 14 amino acids. The CDR3 nucleotides read TGTGCCAGCAGCCTCCTGGGGGCTGTGGCTGAAGCTTTCTTT. Amino acid sequence: CASSLLGAVAEAFF.

This chain connects TRBV6-1 to TRBJ1-2; D not certain. Germline loops: CDR1 MNHNS, CDR2 SASEGT. The CDR3 is 14 residues long. V gave up 0 bases and J gave up 3 bases, with 8 bases separating them. CDR3: CASSEARRDYGYTF. The CDR3 DNA follows: TGTGCCAGCAGTGAAGCTCGGAGGGACTATGGCTACACCTTC.